Given below is one T cell receptor beta chain in context. The sample belongs to a study of blood T cell repertoires in COVID-19. Study context: Acute-phase and convalescent COVID-19 samples originated in the United States, Italy and Spain.

CDR1 and CDR2 from the germline V gene are SGHRS and YFSETQ. This CDR3 region has 18 residues. Germline trimming cut 4 bases from V and 2 bases from J; bases unmatched to any gene: 14. Assay used: immunoSEQ multiplex PCR; TCRdb lists only in-frame clones, some missing. Among 88,000 or so clones listed, under 85% were seen once. V gene TRBV5-1 combines with J gene TRBJ2-2, with 7 bases that match TRBD2. The sequencing sample was made of peripheral blood. The origin of this receptor is a human donor in a cohort sampled during active COVID-19. The CDR3 region has the DNA TGCGCCAGCAGCCCCGGGCTAGCGGCCTTTTTAAACACCGGGGAGCTGTTTTTT. It specifies CASSPGLAAFLNTGELFF.